This T cell receptor beta chain was recovered during a study of cytomegalovirus exposure and HLA in healthy donors. Study-level findings and limits: Rare sequences made up most TCRs, while some public TCRs were found in many donors. The study put some 150 TCR beta chains on its list as cytomegalovirus-associated. Cytomegalovirus status was reportedly diagnosed by the classifier with high specificity and sensitivity. CMV antigen specificity of three CMV-associated chains was confirmed in vitro.

A word on this clone: Its specificity is unknown.

Libraries were prepared by immunoSEQ multiplex PCR; TCRdb keeps only in-frame clonotypes and omits some of them. The data show 150,000 to 200,000 clones, roughly nine tenths seen once. The sample was PBMCs. The clonotype comes from a man younger than 35 in good health and CMV-seropositive.

The CDR3 DNA reads as TGTGCCAGCAGTTTGCAGGGCTCCTACAATGAGCAGTTCTTC. Translating gives CASSLQGSYNEQFF. The chain is built from TRBV27 and TRBJ2-1; D possibly corresponds to TRBD1 (5 bases). The CDR3 loop spans 14 amino acids. V was pared by 3 bases and J by 0 bases, with 6 bases between. Looked up from germline, CDR1 is MNHEY and CDR2 is SMNVEV (reference sequence).